The T cell receptor beta chain described here comes from a study of blood T cell repertoires in COVID-19. In the original workflow: Amplification of reference gene primers provided the estimated nucleated cell counts. Sequenced by immunoSEQ multiplex PCR; TCRdb stores in-frame clones only, minus some. That table furnishes V, J and clone size, whereas the DNA furnished D and trimming. The profile shows around 97,000 clones, around 88% of them singletons. The CDR3 totals 13 residues. V shed 5 bases and J shed 1 base, with 10 bases lying between them. The germline gives CDR1 SGHRS, CDR2 YFSETQ. The sample comprised peripheral blood. This TCR was sampled from a human donor in a cohort sampled during active COVID-19. This chain connects TRBV5-1 to TRBJ2-7; D remains ambiguous. The CDR3 coding sequence is TGCGCCAGCAGTTATACTACATCCTACGAGCAGTACTTC. Translation gives CASSYTTSYEQYF.